Listed here are 25 T cell receptor beta chains from one sample, sequenced in a study of cytomegalovirus exposure and HLA in healthy donors. Vbeta (60) and Jbeta (13) primers were used in the PCR. The table came from immunoSEQ multiplex PCR; TCRdb's copy has only in-frame clones and leaves some out. The sample consists of about 190,000 clones, almost 80% of them appearing once. The specimen sequenced was PBMCs. Receptors originate from a woman aged 18 to 35 in good health and CMV-seronegative.

V is TRBV14 and J is TRBJ1-3; TRBD1 aligns across 8 bases. The CDR3 consists of 18 residues. The V segment lost 4 bases and the J segment 0 bases; nucleotides outside the gene matches: 11. Germline CDR1 reads SGHDN; CDR2 reads FVKESK. The CDR3 DNA sequence: TGTGCCAGCAGCCCTACGCTGACAGGGGCGTTCTCTGGAAACACCATATATTTT. This gives the protein CASSPTLTGAFSGNTIYF.

The V call is TRBV5-1, the J call TRBJ1-2; 11 bases fit TRBD1. Germline loops: CDR1 SGHRS, CDR2 YFSETQ. The CDR3 length is 13 residues. Trimming cost V 4 bases and J 13 bases; bases outside gene matches: 9. The CDR3 bases are TGCGCCAGCAGCAATGGACAGGGGGCAGGTTTCACCTTC. As protein: CASSNGQGAGFTF.

The chain combines TRBV28 with TRBJ2-7; TRBD1 is a possible D gene (6 bases). The CDR3 is made up of 14 amino acids. Germline values: CDR1 MDHEN, CDR2 SYDVKM. The V end was cut by 1 base, the J end by 3 bases, with 10 bases between. In DNA form, the CDR3 reads TGTGCCAGCAGTTTATCGGGACAAGGCTACGAGCAGTACTTC. Translated: CASSLSGQGYEQYF.

The genes are TRBV27 and TRBJ1-5; 8 bases align to TRBD1. In germline, CDR1 is MNHEY, CDR2 SMNVEV (reference sequence). The CDR3 consists of 15 residues. After removal of 5 bases from V and 6 bases from J, the junction contained 9 bases not matched to a gene. CDR3 residues: CASSTATGDSQPQHF. CDR3 coding DNA: TGTGCCAGCAGTACCGCGACAGGGGACAGTCAGCCCCAGCATTTT.

The chain couples TRBV5-6 to TRBJ1-1; D might be TRBD1 (5 bases). CDR1 is SGHDT and CDR2 is YYEEEE in the germline V gene. The length of the CDR3 is 16 residues. The V and J ends lost 3 bases and 11 bases respectively, with 26 bases between them. CDR3 sequence (DNA): TGTGCCAGCAGCTCCGGCAGGCCCCAGGGCCCTTCGGTGGCTTTCTTT. It yields the protein CASSSGRPQGPSVAFF.

The chain carries TRBV27 and TRBJ2-5; D possibly corresponds to TRBD2 (5 bases). The V and J ends lost 3 bases and 1 base respectively, with 6 bases between them. This CDR3 is built from 13 residues. The germline CDR1 and CDR2 sequences are MNHEY and SMNVEV (reference sequence). The DNA of the CDR3 is TGTGCCAGCAGTTTCGGACTCCAAGAGACCCAGTACTTC. Its protein is CASSFGLQETQYF.

CDR3 residues: CASSGPEQGAAGGAFF. In DNA form, the CDR3 reads TGCGCCAGCAGCGGACCCGAACAGGGGGCCGCCGGGGGAGCTTTCTTT. The J gene is TRBJ1-1, the V gene TRBV5-1; 9 positions match TRBD1. Germline CDR1 SGHRS, CDR2 YFSETQ. V lost 4 bases and J lost 10; bases outside the gene matches: 17. CDR3 length: 16 amino acids.

The chain employs TRBV5-5 and TRBJ1-1; no clear D. The V and J ends lost 1 base and 5 bases respectively, with 12 bases between them. The CDR3 has 14 amino acids. Per germline, CDR1 SGHKS and CDR2 YYEKEE (reference sequence). The CDR3 DNA reads as TGTGCCAGCAGCTTGCGGGTAAGCGGGACTGAAGCTTTCTTT. It is translated as CASSLRVSGTEAFF.

This clone was recorded once. V usage is TRBV9 and J usage is TRBJ2-6; the D is unclear. Trimming took 4 bases from V and 0 from J, leaving 8 bases between them. The germline gives CDR1 SGDLS, CDR2 YYNGEE. The CDR3 is 15 amino acids. The DNA of the CDR3 is TGTGCCAGCAGCCCCCTAGGCTCTGGGGCCAACGTCCTGACTTTC. The encoded protein is CASSPLGSGANVLTF.

This clone has a handful of counts. The rearrangement links TRBV28 to TRBJ1-4; D gene ambiguous. Per the germline V gene, CDR1 is MDHEN and CDR2 is SYDVKM. This CDR3 comprises 12 residues. Trimming took off 1 base at V and 7 bases at J, with 4 bases between the two ends. The CDR3 is CASSLFREKLFF. CDR3 nucleotides: TGTGCCAGCAGTTTATTCCGTGAAAAACTGTTTTTT.

This clone was found a few times. This chain connects TRBV6-6 to TRBJ2-2; D is perhaps TRBD1 (6 bases). V was shortened by 4 bases and J by 2 bases, with 14 bases between the two germline ends. The V gene's germline CDR1 is MNHNY and CDR2 SVGAGI (reference sequence). This CDR3 spans 16 amino acids. CDR3 DNA sequence: TGTGCCAGCAGTTCCCAAGGACAGCGCAACACCGGGGAGCTGTTTTTT. Translation gives CASSSQGQRNTGELFF.

This chain uses TRBV9 with TRBJ1-1, with a possible D match to TRBD1 (5 bases). CDR1 and CDR2 from the germline V gene are SGDLS and YYNGEE. Trimming took 0 bases from V and 1 from J, leaving 10 bases between them. The CDR3 has 15 amino acids. The CDR3 spells CASSVVRAANTEAFF. Written as DNA, the CDR3 is TGTGCCAGCAGCGTAGTCAGGGCAGCGAACACTGAAGCTTTCTTT.

The J gene is TRBJ2-2, the V gene TRBV20-1; no firm D call. Trimming stripped 6 bases from V and 6 bases from J, with 8 bases between. CDR1 is DFQATT, CDR2 SNEGSKA, per germline (reference sequence). The CDR3 has 11 amino acids. The CDR3 is CSAPAAGELFF. CDR3 in DNA: TGCAGTGCCCCCGCGGCCGGGGAGCTGTTTTTT.

The chain links TRBV6-5 to TRBJ2-7, with 7 bases that match TRBD1. The CDR3 spans 15 residues. With V trimmed by 2 bases and J by 2 bases, 6 bases remained unmatched. Germline CDR1 reads MNHEY; CDR2 reads SVGAGI. Here the CDR3 reads CASSYLDRAAYEQYF. In DNA form, the CDR3 reads TGTGCCAGCAGTTACCTTGACAGGGCAGCCTACGAGCAGTACTTC.

The chain joins TRBV4-2 to TRBJ1-3; a weak D match, TRBD1 (5 bases). This CDR3 comprises 15 residues. Trimming took off 1 base at V and 0 bases at J, with 7 bases between the two ends. CDR1 and CDR2 (germline): LGHNA, YNFKEQ. This chain's CDR3 is CASSQGTFSGNTIYF. DNA for the CDR3: TGTGCCAGCAGCCAAGGGACATTCTCTGGAAACACCATATATTTT.

This clone was counted a single time. The rearrangement joins TRBV7-9 to TRBJ1-6, with 7 bases matching TRBD1. Germline V gene sequence: CDR1 SEHNR, CDR2 FQNEAQ (reference sequence). V shed 5 bases, J shed 10 bases, and the junction held 8 bases outside the gene matches. The CDR3 covers 14 residues. This CDR3 is CASSPGARGSPLHF. CDR3 nucleotide sequence: TGTGCCAGCAGCCCCGGGGCCAGGGGGTCACCCCTCCACTTT.

The CDR3: CASSTIRGTYSGNTIYF. The CDR3 bases are TGTGCCAGTAGTACTATCAGGGGGACCTACTCTGGAAACACCATATATTTT. The chain is built from TRBV19 and TRBJ1-3; 7 bases align to TRBD1. With 4 bases clipped from V and 0 bases from J, the junction kept 9 bases outside the gene matches. The CDR3 length is 17 residues. CDR1 and CDR2 (germline): LNHDA, SQIVND (reference sequence). Full variable domain (outside the CDR3, taken from reference TRBV19 and TRBJ1-3): DGGITQSPKYLFRKEGQNVTLSCEQNLNHDAMYWYRQDPGQGLRLIYYSQIVNDFQKGDIAEGYSVSREKKESFPLTVTSAQKNPTAFYLCASSTIRGTYSGNTIYFGEGSWLTVV.

The chain carries TRBV5-6 and TRBJ1-2; D is perhaps TRBD1 (6 bases). V was shortened by 5 bases and J by 1 base, with 27 bases between the two germline ends. Germline CDR1 SGHDT, CDR2 YYEEEE. The CDR3 sequence is 19 residues long. The CDR3 here is CASSLSVSATGAFNYGYTF. CDR3 sequence (DNA): TGTGCCAGCAGTTTGTCAGTCTCCGCGACAGGCGCCTTTAACTATGGCTACACCTTC.

This chain uses TRBV6-4 with TRBJ2-2; 9 positions agree with TRBD2. Trimming cost V 7 bases and J 1 base; bases outside gene matches: 4. This CDR3 has 15 amino acids. The germline gives CDR1 MRHNA, CDR2 SNTAGT. CDR3 sequence (DNA): TGTGCCAGCACTAGACTAGCGGAGAACACCGGGGAGCTGTTTTTT. This translates into CASTRLAENTGELFF.

The genes are TRBV2 and TRBJ2-7; the match to TRBD2 covers 8 bases. Germline trimming cut 7 bases from V and 3 bases from J; bases unmatched to any gene: 11. Germline V gene data show CDR1 as SNHLY and CDR2 as FYNNEI. This CDR3 is 15 amino acids long. The DNA for the CDR3 is TGTGCCAGCAAGTATAGGCGGGAGGCCGTCTACGAGCAGTACTTC. Encoded protein: CASKYRREAVYEQYF.

This chain uses TRBV15 with TRBJ2-3, with a possible D match to TRBD1 (5 bases). This CDR3 region has 16 residues. Germline CDR1 LNHNV, CDR2 YYDKDF (reference sequence). V was clipped by 1 base and J by 4 bases, with 15 bases between them. CDR3 DNA sequence: TGTGCCACCAGCAGAGCCAAACAGGTACCCCCAGATACGCAGTATTTT. Its translation: CATSRAKQVPPDTQYF.

The CDR3 bases are TGTGCCAGCAGCTTGGGGGCAGGGGGAATGAACACTGAAGCTTTCTTT. It is translated as CASSLGAGGMNTEAFF. The chain employs TRBV5-5 and TRBJ1-1; TRBD1 aligns across 7 bases. The CDR3 has 16 residues. V trimming: 0 bases; J trimming: 0 bases; junction bases outside the gene matches: 5. Per germline, CDR1 SGHKS and CDR2 YYEKEE (reference sequence).

This clone was observed once. The chain is built from TRBV6-1 and TRBJ1-1, with TRBD1 as a possible D gene (6 bases). V lost 6 bases and J lost 6, with 20 bases in between. This CDR3 contains 15 residues. The germline V gene encodes CDR1 MNHNS and CDR2 SASEGT. This CDR3 reads CASRRGGTGAPEAFF. Written as DNA, the CDR3 is TGTGCCAGCAGAAGGGGGGGTACGGGGGCCCCTGAAGCTTTCTTT.

Regarding this clone: A junction end diverges from the germline sequence, so it may reflect a read error. The V call is TRBV2, the J call TRBJ1-4, with 8 bases fitting TRBD1. Germline-derived CDR1 and CDR2 are SNHLY and FYNNEI. The CDR3 spans 14 residues. The CDR3 bases are TGTACCAGCAGTGAGGGGACAGGTAATGAAAAACTGTTTTTT. Amino acid sequence: CTSSEGTGNEKLFF.

The rearrangement uses TRBV14 and TRBJ2-3, with TRBD2 identical over 15 bases. Germline V CDR1 and CDR2: SGHDN, FVKESK. V was pared by 8 bases and J by 6 bases, with 9 bases of the junction left unmatched. The CDR3 spans 16 residues. This chain's CDR3 is CASPRTSGGAGDTQYF. The CDR3 DNA sequence: TGTGCCAGCCCAAGGACTAGCGGGGGGGCCGGGGATACGCAGTATTTT.